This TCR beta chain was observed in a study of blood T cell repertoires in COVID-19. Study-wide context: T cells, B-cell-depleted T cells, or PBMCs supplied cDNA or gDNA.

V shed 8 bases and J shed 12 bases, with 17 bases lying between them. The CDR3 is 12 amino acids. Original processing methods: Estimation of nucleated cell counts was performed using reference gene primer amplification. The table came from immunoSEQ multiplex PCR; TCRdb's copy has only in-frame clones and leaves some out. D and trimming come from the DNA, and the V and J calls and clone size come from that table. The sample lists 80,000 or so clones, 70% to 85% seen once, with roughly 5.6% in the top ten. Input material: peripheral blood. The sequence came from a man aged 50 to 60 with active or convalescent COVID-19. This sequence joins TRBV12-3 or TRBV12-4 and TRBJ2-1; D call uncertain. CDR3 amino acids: CASCLTAEAQFF. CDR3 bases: TGTGCCAGCTGCCTGACCGCCGAGGCGCAGTTCTTC.